Shown below are 17 T cell receptor beta chains from a single sample sequenced in a study of T cell responses to AZD1222 COVID-19 vaccine. TCRdb's table, derived via immunoSEQ multiplex PCR, lists solely in-frame clones and lacks some. The sample holds more than 100,000 clones, around 84% seen once. The material was peripheral blood, obtained on day 0 of AZD1222 vaccination. The receptor set was obtained from an adult in good health.

The chain employs TRBV6-5 and TRBJ2-7; the match to TRBD1 covers 11 bases. This CDR3 is 14 amino acids long. Trimming cost V 8 bases and J 0 bases; bases outside gene matches: 3. CDR1 and CDR2 (germline): MNHEY, SVGAGI. Written as DNA, the CDR3 is TGTGCCAGCGGGGGGACAGGGGGCTCCTACGAGCAGTACTTC. It codes for CASGGTGGSYEQYF.

V is TRBV6-1 and J is TRBJ2-7; 10 bases are a match to TRBD2. CDR3 length equals 16 residues. Germline trimming cut 2 bases from V and 6 bases from J; bases unmatched to any gene: 10. CDR1 is MNHNS, CDR2 SASEGT, per germline. The CDR3 nucleotides are TGTGCCAGCAGTGAATGGGCTAGCGGGGGCAGGGGCGAGCAGTACTTC. It yields the protein CASSEWASGGRGEQYF.

V is TRBV20-1 and J is TRBJ2-1; no reliable D call. From germline, CDR1 is DFQATT and CDR2 SNEGSKA (reference sequence). This CDR3 is 10 amino acids long. V was shortened by 5 bases and J by 9 bases, with 8 bases between the two germline ends. The CDR3 nucleotides read TGCAGTGCTCCCTCGAGTGAGCAGTTCTTC. Amino acid sequence: CSAPSSEQFF.

The chain is built from TRBV6-5 and TRBJ2-5, with a tentative D call TRBD1 (5 bases). CDR3 length: 15 amino acids. With 1 base removed from V and 2 bases from J, the gap between germline ends came to 11 bases. In germline, CDR1 is MNHEY, CDR2 SVGAGI. The CDR3 region is CASSYWSQGQETQYF. The CDR3, as DNA: TGTGCCAGCAGTTACTGGTCCCAGGGTCAAGAGACCCAGTACTTC.

This clone has only a few counts. This chain connects TRBV18 to TRBJ1-2, with a weak D call TRBD1 (6 bases). The germline CDR1 and CDR2 sequences are KGHSH and LQKENI. The CDR3 spans 14 residues. V gave up 3 bases and J gave up 8 bases, with 16 bases separating them. Here the CDR3 DNA reads TGTGCCAGCTCACCCGAAAACAGGGTGAGCGGCTACACCTTC. As protein: CASSPENRVSGYTF.

The chain recombines TRBV4-3 with TRBJ2-1; 14 bases line up with TRBD2. CDR1 and CDR2 from the germline V gene are LGHNA and YSLEER. The CDR3 has 18 residues. V was clipped by 4 bases and J by 1 base; unmatched bases: 6. The CDR3 is CASSLAGTSGSSYNEQFF. Here the CDR3 DNA reads TGCGCCAGCAGCCTCGCCGGGACTAGCGGGAGTTCCTACAATGAGCAGTTCTTC.

The genes are TRBV18 and TRBJ1-6, with D perhaps matching TRBD1 (5 bases). The CDR3 totals 16 residues. The germline CDR1 and CDR2 sequences are KGHSH and LQKENI. V was cut by 0 bases and J by 7 bases, with 13 bases left in between. In nucleotides, the CDR3 is TGTGCCAGCTCACCACCGGGCTTTTCAGGGAATTCACCCCTCCACTTT. As protein: CASSPPGFSGNSPLHF.

J is TRBJ2-3 and V is TRBV10-1; a weak D match, TRBD2 (6 bases). Germline CDR1 reads WNHNN; CDR2 reads SYGVQD (reference sequence). Trimming removed 8 bases at V and 3 bases at J, with 15 bases between. This CDR3 spans 14 amino acids. The CDR3 sequence: CASGRGTSTDTQYF. CDR3 in DNA: TGCGCCAGCGGGCGGGGAACGAGTACAGATACGCAGTATTTT.

The chain combines TRBV5-1 with TRBJ1-1; 9 bases line up with TRBD1. Losses at the gene ends were 4 bases for V and 3 bases for J; bases not matched to a gene: 10. CDR3 length: 16 residues. Germline-derived CDR1 and CDR2 are SGHRS and YFSETQ. The CDR3 sequence: CASSQDADRGYTEAFF. The CDR3 DNA reads as TGCGCCAGCAGCCAAGACGCGGACAGGGGTTACACTGAAGCTTTCTTT.

This clone turned up a few times. The chain recombines TRBV4-1 with TRBJ2-1; either TRBD1 or TRBD2 may fit D (6 bases each). The germline gives CDR1 MGHRA, CDR2 YSYEKL. Trimming removed 2 bases from V and 15 bases from J, with 17 bases in between. CDR3 length equals 13 residues. The CDR3 DNA reads TGCGCCAGCAGCCAATGGAGGGGGGAGTGGCTGTTCTTC. This sequence encodes CASSQWRGEWLFF.

V gene TRBV12-3 or TRBV12-4 combines with J gene TRBJ2-5; no firm D call. V was clipped by 6 bases and J by 1 base, with 6 bases between them. This CDR3 comprises 12 residues. CDR3 nucleotide sequence: TGTGCCAGCAGAGGGCGCCAAGAGACCCAGTACTTC. Its protein product is CASRGRQETQYF.

This clone was recorded only once. The chain couples TRBV28 to TRBJ2-7; 8 nucleotides match TRBD2. CDR3 length: 13 residues. The trim removed 5 bases at V and 2 bases at J, leaving 2 bases unmatched. The germline CDR1 and CDR2 sequences are MDHEN and SYDVKM. CDR3 sequence reads: CASSPGGPYEQYF. Written as DNA, the CDR3 is TGTGCCAGCAGTCCGGGGGGGCCCTACGAGCAGTACTTC.

V and J are TRBV28 and TRBJ2-7, with D maybe TRBD1 (6 bases). The CDR3 consists of 14 residues. Germline V gene data show CDR1 as MDHEN and CDR2 as SYDVKM. The V end lost 8 bases, the J end lost 3 bases, and 17 bases lay between the germline ends. The CDR3 bases are TGTGCCAGCCGGCGGCGCAGGGGTTACTACGAGCAGTACTTC. This translates into CASRRRRGYYEQYF.

The chain combines TRBV19 with TRBJ2-1; 10 bases align to TRBD2. This CDR3 comprises 16 residues. Germline trimming cut 7 bases from V and 0 bases from J; bases unmatched to any gene: 6. The germline V gene encodes CDR1 LNHDA and CDR2 SQIVND (reference sequence). The CDR3 sequence: CASITRTSGSYNEQFF. CDR3 bases: TGTGCCAGTATTACCAGGACTAGCGGCTCCTACAATGAGCAGTTCTTC.

The V gene is TRBV10-1, the J gene TRBJ1-2, with D uncertain. Deletions cut 4 bases from V and 7 bases from J, with 13 bases between. There are 13 residues in the CDR3. In germline, CDR1 is WNHNN, CDR2 SYGVQD (reference sequence). In nucleotides, the CDR3 is TGCGCCAGCAGTGCACAGCAGGCGGGTGGCTACACCTTC. This encodes CASSAQQAGGYTF.

The gene calls are TRBV6-5 and TRBJ2-7, with D maybe TRBD2 (5 bases). Trimming stripped 5 bases from V and 2 bases from J, with 13 bases between. Germline CDR1 is MNHEY and CDR2 is SVGAGI. This CDR3 has 14 amino acids. The CDR3 region is CASSRADGTYEQYF. In nucleotides, the CDR3 is TGTGCCAGCAGTCGGGCCGACGGGACCTACGAGCAGTACTTC.

The chain links TRBV4-3 to TRBJ1-3, with unresolved D. The length of the CDR3 is 17 residues. CDR1 LGHNA and CDR2 YSLEER come from the germline V gene. Deletions cut 0 bases from V and 0 bases from J, with 12 bases between. CDR3 amino acids: CASSQEGRSYSGNTIYF. The CDR3 DNA follows: TGCGCCAGCAGCCAAGAGGGCAGATCCTACTCTGGAAACACCATATATTTT.